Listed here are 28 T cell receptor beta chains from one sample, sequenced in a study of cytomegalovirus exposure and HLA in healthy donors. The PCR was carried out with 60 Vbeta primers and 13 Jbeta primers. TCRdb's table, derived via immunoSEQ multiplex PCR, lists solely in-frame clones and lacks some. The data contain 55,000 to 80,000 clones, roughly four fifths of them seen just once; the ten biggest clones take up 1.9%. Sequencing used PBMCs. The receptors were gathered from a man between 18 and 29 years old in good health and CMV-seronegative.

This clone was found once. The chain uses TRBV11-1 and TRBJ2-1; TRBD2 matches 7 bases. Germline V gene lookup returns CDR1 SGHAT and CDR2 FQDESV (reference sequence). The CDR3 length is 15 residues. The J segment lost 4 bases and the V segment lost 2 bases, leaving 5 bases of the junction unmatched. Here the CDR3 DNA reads TGTGCCAGCAGCTTATTCGGGAGGCGGTACAATGAGCAGTTCTTC. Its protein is CASSLFGRRYNEQFF.

The CDR3 here is CASSSLAGAGVTQYF. In DNA form, the CDR3 reads TGTGCCAGCAGCTCCCTAGCGGGGGCTGGTGTTACGCAGTATTTT. V usage is TRBV7-3 and J usage is TRBJ2-3; 10 nucleotides agree with TRBD2. CDR1 and CDR2 (germline): SGHTA, FQGTGA. V lost 4 bases to trimming and J lost 8 bases; unmatched junction nucleotides: 9. The CDR3 length is 15 residues.

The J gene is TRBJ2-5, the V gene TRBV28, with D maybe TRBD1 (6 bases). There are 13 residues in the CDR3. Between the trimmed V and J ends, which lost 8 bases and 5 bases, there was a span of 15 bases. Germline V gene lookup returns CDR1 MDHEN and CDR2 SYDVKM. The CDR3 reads CASGETGRETQYF. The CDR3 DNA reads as TGTGCCAGCGGAGAGACAGGACGGGAGACCCAGTACTTC.

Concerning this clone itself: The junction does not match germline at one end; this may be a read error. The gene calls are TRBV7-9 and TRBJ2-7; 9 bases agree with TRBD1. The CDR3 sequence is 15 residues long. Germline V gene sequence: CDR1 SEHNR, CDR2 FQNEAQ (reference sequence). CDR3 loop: CSSSSWTGALYEQYF. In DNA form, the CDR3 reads TGTTCCAGCAGCTCGTGGACAGGGGCATTATACGAGCAGTACTTC. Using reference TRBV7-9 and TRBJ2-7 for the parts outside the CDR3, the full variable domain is DTGVSQNPRHKITKRGQNVTFRCDPISEHNRLYWYRQTLGQGPEFLTYFQNEAQLEKSRLLSDRFSAERPKGSFSTLEIQRTEQGDSAMYLCSSSSWTGALYEQYFGPGTRLTVT.

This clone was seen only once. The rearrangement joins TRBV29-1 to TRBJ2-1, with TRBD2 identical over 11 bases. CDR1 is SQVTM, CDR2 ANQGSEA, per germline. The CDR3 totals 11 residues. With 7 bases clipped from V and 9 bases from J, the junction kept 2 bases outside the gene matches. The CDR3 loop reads CSGGTSGEQFF. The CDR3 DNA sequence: TGCAGCGGTGGGACTAGCGGTGAGCAGTTCTTC.

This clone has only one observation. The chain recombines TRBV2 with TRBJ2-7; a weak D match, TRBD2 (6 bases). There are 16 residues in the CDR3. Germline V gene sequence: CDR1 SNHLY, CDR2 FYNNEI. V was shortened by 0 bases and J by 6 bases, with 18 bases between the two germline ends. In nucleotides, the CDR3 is TGTGCCAGCAGTGAAGCGCGGCAGGGAGGTTTATCCGAGCAGTACTTC. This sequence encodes CASSEARQGGLSEQYF.

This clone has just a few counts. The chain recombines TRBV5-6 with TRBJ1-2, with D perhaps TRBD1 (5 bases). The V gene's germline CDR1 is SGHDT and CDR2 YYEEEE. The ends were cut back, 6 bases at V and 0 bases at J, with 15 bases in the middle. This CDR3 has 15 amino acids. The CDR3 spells CASTEEGRPNYGYTF. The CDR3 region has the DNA TGTGCCAGCACCGAGGAGGGGAGACCTAACTATGGCTACACCTTC. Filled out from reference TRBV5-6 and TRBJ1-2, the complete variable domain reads DAGVTQSPTHLIKTRGQQVTLRCSPKSGHDTVSWYQQALGQGPQFIFQYYEEEERQRGNFPDRFSGHQFPNYSSELNVNALLLGDSALYLCASTEEGRPNYGYTFGSGTRLTVV.

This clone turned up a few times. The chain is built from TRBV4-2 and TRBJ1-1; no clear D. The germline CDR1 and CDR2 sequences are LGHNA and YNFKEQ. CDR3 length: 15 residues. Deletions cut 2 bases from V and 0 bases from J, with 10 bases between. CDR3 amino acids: CASSQLGVMNTEAFF. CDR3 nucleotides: TGTGCCAGCAGCCAACTTGGAGTAATGAACACTGAAGCTTTCTTT.

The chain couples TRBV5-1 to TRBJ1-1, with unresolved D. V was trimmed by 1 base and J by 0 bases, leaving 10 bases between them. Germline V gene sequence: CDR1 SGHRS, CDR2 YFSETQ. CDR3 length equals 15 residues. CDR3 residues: CASSLTAGMNTEAFF. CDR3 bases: TGCGCCAGCAGCTTGACGGCGGGAATGAACACTGAAGCTTTCTTT.

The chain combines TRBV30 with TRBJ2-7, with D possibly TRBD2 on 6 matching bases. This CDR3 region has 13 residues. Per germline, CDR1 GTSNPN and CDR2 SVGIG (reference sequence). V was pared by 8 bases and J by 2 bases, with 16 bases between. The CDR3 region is CALKRLATYEQYF. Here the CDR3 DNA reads TGTGCCCTAAAGCGGCTAGCGACCTACGAGCAGTACTTC.

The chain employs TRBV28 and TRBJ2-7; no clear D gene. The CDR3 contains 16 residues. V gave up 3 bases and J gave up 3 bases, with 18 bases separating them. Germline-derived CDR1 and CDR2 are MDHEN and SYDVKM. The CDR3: CASSFEIKRQDYEQYF. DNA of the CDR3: TGTGCCAGCAGTTTCGAAATTAAGCGCCAAGACTACGAGCAGTACTTC.

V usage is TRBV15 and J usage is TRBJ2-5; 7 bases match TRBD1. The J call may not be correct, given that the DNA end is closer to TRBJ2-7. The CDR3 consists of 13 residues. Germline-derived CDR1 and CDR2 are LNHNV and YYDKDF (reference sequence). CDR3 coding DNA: TGTGCCACCAGCAGTAACAGGGGCTACGAGCAGTACTTC. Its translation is CATSSNRGYEQYF.

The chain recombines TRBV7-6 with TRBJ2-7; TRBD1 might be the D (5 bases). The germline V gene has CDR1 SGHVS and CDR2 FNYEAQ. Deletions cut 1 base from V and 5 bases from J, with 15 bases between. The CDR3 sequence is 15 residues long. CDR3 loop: CASSLGQGGFHEQYF. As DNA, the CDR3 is TGTGCCAGCAGCTTAGGGCAGGGCGGTTTCCACGAGCAGTACTTC.

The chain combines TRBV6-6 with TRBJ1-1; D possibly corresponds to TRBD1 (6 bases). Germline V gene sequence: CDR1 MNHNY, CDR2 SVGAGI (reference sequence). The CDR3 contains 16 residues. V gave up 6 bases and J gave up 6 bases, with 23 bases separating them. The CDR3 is CASSRGAKGDMSEAFF. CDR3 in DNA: TGTGCCAGCAGCAGGGGAGCCAAGGGGGATATGTCTGAAGCTTTCTTT.

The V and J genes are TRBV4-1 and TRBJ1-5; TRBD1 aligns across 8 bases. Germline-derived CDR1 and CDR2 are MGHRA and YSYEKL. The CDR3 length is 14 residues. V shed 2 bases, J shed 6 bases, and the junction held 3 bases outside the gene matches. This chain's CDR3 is CASSQQGALQPQHF. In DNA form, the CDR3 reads TGCGCCAGCAGCCAACAGGGGGCACTTCAGCCCCAGCATTTT.

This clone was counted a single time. CDR3 sequence reads: CASSASGTYNEQFF. CDR3 in DNA: TGTGCCAGCAGTGCTAGCGGGACCTACAATGAGCAGTTCTTC. The genes are TRBV27 and TRBJ2-1, with 9 positions matching TRBD2. CDR1 and CDR2 from the germline V gene are MNHEY and SMNVEV (reference sequence). J was trimmed by 2 bases and V by 5 bases; bases with no gene match: 1. This CDR3 comprises 14 residues.

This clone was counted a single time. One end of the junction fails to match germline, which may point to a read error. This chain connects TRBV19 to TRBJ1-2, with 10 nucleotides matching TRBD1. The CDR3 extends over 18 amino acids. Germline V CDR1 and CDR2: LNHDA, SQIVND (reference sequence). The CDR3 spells CATSIIDFVRDRGNGYTF. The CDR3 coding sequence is TGTGCCACTAGTATCATTGATTTTGTGCGGGACAGGGGCAATGGCTACACCTTC.

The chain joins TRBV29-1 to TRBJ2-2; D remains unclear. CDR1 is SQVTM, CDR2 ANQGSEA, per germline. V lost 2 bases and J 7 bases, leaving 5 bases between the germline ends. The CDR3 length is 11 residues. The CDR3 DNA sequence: TGCAGCGTTGAAAACGGCGGGGAGCTGTTTTTT. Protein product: CSVENGGELFF.

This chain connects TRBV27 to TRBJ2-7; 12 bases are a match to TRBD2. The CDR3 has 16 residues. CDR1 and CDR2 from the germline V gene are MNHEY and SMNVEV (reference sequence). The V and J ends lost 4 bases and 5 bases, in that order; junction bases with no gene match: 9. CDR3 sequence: CASSSRLAGVRNEQYF. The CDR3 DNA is TGTGCCAGCAGTTCACGACTAGCGGGAGTGAGAAACGAGCAGTACTTC.

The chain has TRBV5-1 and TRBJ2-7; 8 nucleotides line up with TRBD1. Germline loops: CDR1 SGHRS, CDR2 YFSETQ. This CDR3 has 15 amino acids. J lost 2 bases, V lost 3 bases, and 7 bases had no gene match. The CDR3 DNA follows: TGCGCCAGCAGCTGGGGGCGGACAGGGCCCTACGAGCAGTACTTC. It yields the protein CASSWGRTGPYEQYF.

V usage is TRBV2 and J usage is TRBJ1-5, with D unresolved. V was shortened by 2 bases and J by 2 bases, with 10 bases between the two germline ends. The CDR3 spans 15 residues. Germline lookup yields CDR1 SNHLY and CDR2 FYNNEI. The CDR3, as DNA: TGTGCCAGCAGTGAAACGGGATCGGGCAATCAGCCCCAGCATTTT. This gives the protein CASSETGSGNQPQHF.

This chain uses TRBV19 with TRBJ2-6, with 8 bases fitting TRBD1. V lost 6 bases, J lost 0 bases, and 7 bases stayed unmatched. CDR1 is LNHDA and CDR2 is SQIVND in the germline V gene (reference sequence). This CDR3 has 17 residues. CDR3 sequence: CASSPGTGSSGANVLTF. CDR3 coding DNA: TGTGCCAGTAGCCCCGGGACAGGTTCCTCTGGGGCCAACGTCCTGACTTTC. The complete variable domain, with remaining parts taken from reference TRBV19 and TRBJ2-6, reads DGGITQSPKYLFRKEGQNVTLSCEQNLNHDAMYWYRQDPGQGLRLIYYSQIVNDFQKGDIAEGYSVSREKKESFPLTVTSAQKNPTAFYLCASSPGTGSSGANVLTFGAGSRLTVL.

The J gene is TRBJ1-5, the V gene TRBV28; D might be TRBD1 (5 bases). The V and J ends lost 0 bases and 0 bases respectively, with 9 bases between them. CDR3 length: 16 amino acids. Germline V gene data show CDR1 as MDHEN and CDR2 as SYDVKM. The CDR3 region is CASSLWDIYSNQPQHF. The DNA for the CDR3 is TGTGCCAGCAGTTTATGGGACATCTATAGCAATCAGCCCCAGCATTTT.

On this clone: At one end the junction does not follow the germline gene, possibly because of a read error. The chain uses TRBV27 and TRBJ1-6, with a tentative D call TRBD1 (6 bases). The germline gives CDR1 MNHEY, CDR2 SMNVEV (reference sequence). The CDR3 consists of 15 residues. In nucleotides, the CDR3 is TGTGCCAGCACTTTAAGGGGGGGAAGAGATTCACCCCTCCACTTT. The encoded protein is CASTLRGGRDSPLHF.

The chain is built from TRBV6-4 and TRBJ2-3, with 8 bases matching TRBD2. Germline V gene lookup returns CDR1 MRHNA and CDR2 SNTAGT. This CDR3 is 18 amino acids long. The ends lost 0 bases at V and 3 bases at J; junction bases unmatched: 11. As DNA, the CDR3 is TGTGCCAGCAGTGACTCGACGCGCTCGGGGGGGGGAACAGATACGCAGTATTTT. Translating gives CASSDSTRSGGGTDTQYF.

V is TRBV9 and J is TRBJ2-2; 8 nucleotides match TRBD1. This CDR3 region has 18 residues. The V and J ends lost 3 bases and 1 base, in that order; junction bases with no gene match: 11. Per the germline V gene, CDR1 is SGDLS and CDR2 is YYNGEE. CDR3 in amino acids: CASSGRFGQGENTGELFF. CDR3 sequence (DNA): TGTGCCAGCAGCGGTAGGTTCGGACAGGGCGAGAACACCGGGGAGCTGTTTTTT.

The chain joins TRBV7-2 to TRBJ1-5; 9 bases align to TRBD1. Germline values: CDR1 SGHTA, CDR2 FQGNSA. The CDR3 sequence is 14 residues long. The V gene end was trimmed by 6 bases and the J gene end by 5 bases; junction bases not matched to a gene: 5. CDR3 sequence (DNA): TGTGCCAGCAGTCTTCGACAGGGGGATCAGCCCCAGCATTTT. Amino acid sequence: CASSLRQGDQPQHF.

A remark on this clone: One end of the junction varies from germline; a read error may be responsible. This CDR3 reads CASSPRAPLGGGAPQF. DNA of the CDR3: TGTGCCAGCAGCCCACGGGCCCCTTTGGGGGGGGGCGCCCCGCAATTT. This chain connects TRBV7-2 to TRBJ2-3; TRBD2 is a possible D gene (7 bases). CDR3 length: 16 amino acids. The V gene's germline CDR1 is SGHTA and CDR2 FQGNSA. The full variable domain, rest sourced from reference TRBV7-2 and TRBJ2-3, is GAGVSQSPSNKVTEKGKDVELRCDPISGHTALYWYRQSLGQGLEFLIYFQGNSAPDKSGLPSDRFSAERTGGSVSTLTIQRTQQEDSAVYLCASSPRAPLGGGAPQFGPGTRLTVL.